The rows below give T cell receptor beta chains drawn from one sample of a study of shared clonotypes between healthy human individuals. The table came from immunoSEQ multiplex PCR; TCRdb's copy has only in-frame clones and leaves some out. The sample includes hundreds of thousands of clones, around 96% of them seen just once. The sequenced sample was naive CD8+ T cells sorted from blood. The source of these receptors is a woman between 25 and 40 years old in good health. The CDR3 runs from the conserved cysteine through the conserved F or W. D genes are given only for firm matches. A row's size may be missing; if present it is once, few, many or a size class.

TRBV5-8,TRBJ2-2,.,.,TGTGCCAGCAGCTTGTTGTGGGGAACCGGGGAGCTGTTTTTT,CASSLLWGTGELFF
TRBV4-1,TRBJ2-1,.,.,TGCGCCAGCAGCCAGTACGGGACGAGCTCCTACAATGAGCAGTTCTTC,CASSQYGTSSYNEQFF
TRBV7-9,TRBJ1-4,.,TRBD1,TGTGCCAGCAGTTCCACAGGGGAGATTGGTGAAAAACTGTTTTTT,CASSSTGEIGEKLFF
TRBV5-4,TRBJ2-2,.,.,TGTGCCAGCAGCCTCGGTACCCTAGGCACCGGGGAGCTGTTTTTT,CASSLGTLGTGELFF
TRBV27,TRBJ2-2,.,.,TGTGCCAGCAGGGCTGGGGCCGGGGAGCTGTTTTTT,CASRAGAGELFF
TRBV9,TRBJ1-5,.,TRBD1,TGTGCCAGCAGTGGGACAGGGGGCCAGCCCCAGCATTTT,CASSGTGGQPQHF
TRBV4-1,TRBJ2-1,.,.,TGCGCCAGCAGCCGAGCTATCAATTCCTACAATGAGCAGTTCTTC,CASSRAINSYNEQFF
TRBV2,TRBJ2-1,.,.,TGTGCCACCGGGCGGGCGGGTAGTGAGCAGTTCTTC,CATGRAGSEQFF
TRBV28,TRBJ1-6,.,.,TGTGCCAGCAGTTCCCCCCGAACGAACCGACTTAATTCACCCCTCCACTTT,CASSSPRTNRLNSPLHF
TRBV4-1,TRBJ2-1,.,TRBD2,TGCGCCAGCAGCCCGAGTCCCGGGACTAGCGGCTCCTACAATGAGCAGTTCTTC,CASSPSPGTSGSYNEQFF
TRBV2,TRBJ1-1,once,.,TGTGCCAGAGCCGGGACCCCGAATTTTGAAGCTTTCTTT,CARAGTPNFEAFF
TRBV5-1,TRBJ2-1,once,.,TGCGCCAGCGGAGCCACATCGGGGCAGTTCTTC,CASGATSGQFF
TRBV6-1,TRBJ2-7,.,TRBD1,TGTGCCAGCAGTTATCGGGACAGGGTCCACGAGCAGTACTTC,CASSYRDRVHEQYF
TRBV5-5,TRBJ1-1,.,.,TGTGCCAGCAGCTTACGAGGGGCTTGGGCTGAAGCTTTCTTT,CASSLRGAWAEAFF
TRBV28,TRBJ2-7,.,.,TGTGCCAGCAGTTTAATAGGTGGCGAGCAGTACTTC,CASSLIGGEQYF
TRBV19,TRBJ1-1,.,TRBD1,TGTGCCAGTACCCACAGGGGGCTTACTGAAGCTTTCTTT,CASTHRGLTEAFF
TRBV5-1,TRBJ2-7,.,TRBD2,TGCGCCAGCAGCTTCGGACTAGATTACGAGCAGTACTTC,CASSFGLDYEQYF
TRBV29-1,TRBJ1-1,.,.,TGCAGCGTTGACGGGACACCGAACACTGAAGCTTTCTTT,CSVDGTPNTEAFF
TRBV7-9,TRBJ2-1,.,TRBD2,TGTGCCAGCAGCCACGGACTAGCGGGAGGGCGGTGGGAGCAGTTCTTC,CASSHGLAGGRWEQFF
TRBV28,TRBJ2-1,.,TRBD2,TGTGCCAGCAGCCAGCTAGCGGGAGCGCTCAGCTCCTACAATGAGCAGTTCTTC,CASSQLAGALSSYNEQFF
TRBV29-1,TRBJ1-1,once,.,TGCAGCGTTGAAGAGGGGTGGGGCACTGAAGCTTTCTTT,CSVEEGWGTEAFF
TRBV6-1,TRBJ2-1,once,.,TGTGCCAGCAGCCCAGCGCCGGGATCTTGGGATGAGCAGTTCTTC,CASSPAPGSWDEQFF
TRBV6-1,TRBJ2-5,.,.,TGTGCCAGCAGTGAAAAACCGGTAGTCCAACAAGAGACCCAGTACTTC,CASSEKPVVQQETQYF
TRBV5-1,TRBJ2-1,.,TRBD2,TGCGCCAGCAGCTTGACTAGCGGGAACTCCTACAATGAGCAGTTCTTC,CASSLTSGNSYNEQFF
TRBV29-1,TRBJ1-1,few,.,TGCAGCGTTGCAGGGTACACTGAAGCTTTCTTT,CSVAGYTEAFF
TRBV30,TRBJ1-2,.,.,TGTGCCTGGAGTGTAGGACAAGCCGATGGCTACACCTTC,CAWSVGQADGYTF
TRBV6-4,TRBJ2-1,.,.,TGTGCCAGCCAGAACGTGACTCGGGATGAGCAGTTCTTC,CASQNVTRDEQFF
TRBV6-5,TRBJ1-2,.,.,TGTGCCAGCAGCGCCGGGACCGGCGGTTTCTATGGCTACACCTTC,CASSAGTGGFYGYTF
TRBV5-1,TRBJ2-1,.,.,TGCGCCAGCAGCTTGGGATTCTACAATGAGCAGTTCTTC,CASSLGFYNEQFF
TRBV6-6,TRBJ2-1,.,.,TGTGCCAGCAGTTCTAGTAATGAGCAGTTCTTC,CASSSSNEQFF
TRBV10-3,TRBJ1-2,.,.,TGTGCCATCAGTGATGCAGGGGTGGTTGGCTACACCTTC,CAISDAGVVGYTF
TRBV6-4,TRBJ1-1,.,.,TGTGCCAGCAGTGAAGGCGGATTGAACACTGAAGCTTTCTTT,CASSEGGLNTEAFF
TRBV7-8,TRBJ2-7,.,.,TGTGCCAGCCTCGGGAAGGCCTACGAGCAGTACTTC,CASLGKAYEQYF
TRBV4-1,TRBJ1-4,.,.,TGCGCCAGCAGCAACAATGAAAAACTGTTTTTT,CASSNNEKLFF
TRBV29-1,TRBJ2-2,.,TRBD2,TGCAGCGCCCTGACTAGCGGGAAGTCTCCCGGGGAGCTGTTTTTT,CSALTSGKSPGELFF
TRBV30,TRBJ2-7,.,.,TGTGCCTGGGACCATCAGGGGCCCGAGCAGTACTTC,CAWDHQGPEQYF
TRBV9,TRBJ2-5,.,.,TGTGCCAGCAGCGTAGGTGGATCCAGCCAAGAGACCCAGTACTTC,CASSVGGSSQETQYF
TRBV7-9,TRBJ1-1,.,.,TGTGCCAGCAGCTTAGGCCAGGGAAGGATGAACACTGAAGCTTTCTTT,CASSLGQGRMNTEAFF
TRBV19,TRBJ2-6,.,.,TGTGCCAGTAGAGGCCCTGGGGCCAACGTCCTGACTTTC,CASRGPGANVLTF
TRBV28,TRBJ2-7,.,.,TGTGCCAGCAGTGTAACCCCCGGGCATTACGAGCAGTACTTC,CASSVTPGHYEQYF
TRBV6-1,TRBJ2-6,.,.,TGTGCCAGCAGTGAAGCTCGAGTGTCAGCTCACTCTGGGGCCAACGTCCTGACTTTC,CASSEARVSAHSGANVLTF
TRBV7-8,TRBJ2-2,.,.,TGTGCCAGCAGCCCCTATCAGGGTCCGAACACCGGGGAGCTGTTTTTT,CASSPYQGPNTGELFF
TRBV15,TRBJ2-7,.,TRBD1,TGTGCCACCAGCAGAAACAGGGGGCACGAGCAGTACTTC,CATSRNRGHEQYF